Below, 32 T cell receptor beta chains from the same sample are listed, as sequenced in a study of Graves' ophthalmopathy and Graves' hyperthyroidism. RNA transcripts served as template for amplifying TCR beta CDR3 sequences. Second-round multiplex PCR came after a first-round RT-PCR that employed HTBI primers. TCRdb fed the multiplex PCR reads into MiXCR, producing one record per CDR3 protein. The repertoire holds about 370,000 distinct CDR3 sequences, with roughly 17% as singletons. The sample consisted of peripheral blood. All receptors derive from an adult woman with stable Graves' hyperthyroidism.

This clonotype was seen a few times. V usage is TRBV27 and J usage is TRBJ2-7, with TRBD2 matching over 9 bases. V dropped 6 bases and J dropped 3; count of bases not matched to a gene: 9. CDR3 length equals 15 residues. CDR1 is MNHEY and CDR2 is SMNVEV in the germline V gene (reference sequence). The CDR3 nucleotides are TGTGCCAGCAGGGCTCCAGCGGGAGGCCTCTACGAGCAGTACTTC. It specifies CASRAPAGGLYEQYF.

This clonotype was seen ten or more times. This sequence joins TRBV6-5 and TRBJ2-5; D is uncertain. Germline assignment: CDR1 MNHEY and CDR2 SVGAGI. The CDR3 consists of 11 residues. Trimming stripped 4 bases from V and 8 bases from J, with 8 bases between. In nucleotides, the CDR3 is TGTGCCAGCAGTTTGGCAGGTACCCAGTACTTC. Its protein is CASSLAGTQYF.

This clonotype was seen ten or more times. The chain carries TRBV20-1 and TRBJ1-5; D call uncertain. Germline loops: CDR1 DFQATT, CDR2 SNEGSKA (reference sequence). The V gene lost 0 bases and the J gene lost 2 bases, with 14 bases spanning the gap. CDR3 length: 16 amino acids. CDR3 amino acids: CSAREPGGIGNQPQHF. The CDR3 DNA sequence: TGCAGTGCTAGAGAGCCGGGCGGGATCGGCAATCAGCCCCAGCATTTT.

This clonotype was picked up a small number of times. This chain joins TRBV30 and TRBJ2-7; unclear D gene. Deletions cut 2 bases from V and 6 bases from J, with 11 bases between. Germline lookup yields CDR1 GTSNPN and CDR2 SVGIG (reference sequence). CDR3 length: 12 amino acids. The CDR3 loop reads CAWSPLATEQYF. CDR3 coding DNA: TGTGCCTGGAGTCCACTTGCGACCGAGCAGTACTTC. The whole variable domain, filled in from reference TRBV30 and TRBJ2-7, reads SQTIHQWPATLVQPVGSPLSLECTVEGTSNPNLYWYRQAAGRGLQLLFYSVGIGQISSEVPQNLSASRPQDRQFILSSKKLLLSDSGFYLCAWSPLATEQYFGPGTRLTVT.

This clonotype was found many times. The chain recombines TRBV6-1 with TRBJ2-2; maybe TRBD1 (6 bases). V shed 8 bases and J shed 6 bases, with 10 bases lying between them. The CDR3 sequence is 12 residues long. CDR1 is MNHNS, CDR2 SASEGT, per germline. CDR3 DNA: TGTGCCAGCGGGGGCCGGTCCGGGGAGCTGTTTTTT. Amino acid sequence: CASGGRSGELFF.

V usage is TRBV6-5 and J usage is TRBJ1-3, with D hard to call. Germline assignment: CDR1 MNHEY and CDR2 SVGAGI. The CDR3 extends over 12 amino acids. Trimming shortened V by 7 bases and J by 2 bases, and 6 bases separated the two germline ends. As DNA, the CDR3 is TGTGCCAGCATTAGTCCTGGAAACACCATATATTTT. It yields the protein CASISPGNTIYF.

The sample holds many counts of this clonotype. The chain couples TRBV12-3 or TRBV12-4 to TRBJ2-5; either TRBD1 or TRBD2 may fit D (5 bases each). The CDR3 has 14 amino acids. V dropped 6 bases and J dropped 1 base, with 12 bases sitting between them. CDR3 sequence reads: CASSTRGLQETQYF. For the CDR3, the DNA is TGTGCCAGCAGCACGAGGGGTCTCCAAGAGACCCAGTACTTC.

This clonotype was seen more than once but under ten times. This clone may be a read error of a much larger clone one base away. The chain carries TRBV11-2 and TRBJ1-1; tentative D call: TRBD1 (6 bases). Per the germline V gene, CDR1 is SGHAT and CDR2 is FQNNGV. The CDR3 is made up of 13 amino acids. CDR3 nucleotides: TGTGCCAGCCTCAGACAGGCGAACACTGAAGCTTGCTTT. It yields the protein CASLRQANTEACF.

This clonotype was detected ten times or more. The CDR3 is CASSLNLAGGGETQYF. The CDR3 bases are TGTGCCAGCAGTTTAAACCTAGCGGGAGGCGGGGAGACCCAGTACTTC. V gene TRBV12-3 or TRBV12-4 combines with J gene TRBJ2-5; 11 nucleotides line up with TRBD2. Trimming at V came to 2 bases and at J to 5 bases, leaving 7 bases not matched to a gene. This CDR3 has 16 residues.

The CDR3, as DNA: TGTGCCAGCAGCTTAGGGGCTAGCGGCCAAGAGACCCAGTACTTC. Translation gives CASSLGASGQETQYF. J is TRBJ2-5 and V is TRBV7-9, with TRBD2 matching over 7 bases. The length of the CDR3 is 15 residues. In germline, CDR1 is SEHNR, CDR2 FQNEAQ (reference sequence). After removal of 1 base from V and 1 base from J, the junction contained 3 bases not matched to a gene.

This clonotype was detected only a few times. This chain links TRBV28 with TRBJ2-1, with TRBD1 identical over 8 bases. CDR1 and CDR2 (germline): MDHEN, SYDVKM. CDR3 length: 17 residues. J lost 8 bases, V lost 6 bases, and 18 bases had no gene match. CDR3 DNA: TGTGCCAGCAGCCCTCCCCTCGGACAGGGAAATGCCGATGAGCAGTTCTTC. Amino acids: CASSPPLGQGNADEQFF.

This clonotype was recorded many times. V gene TRBV27 combines with J gene TRBJ2-5; a possible D gene is TRBD1 (6 bases). Per the germline V gene, CDR1 is MNHEY and CDR2 is SMNVEV (reference sequence). This CDR3 is built from 15 residues. V was shortened by 2 bases and J by 5 bases, with 15 bases between the two germline ends. Written as DNA, the CDR3 is TGTGCCAGCAGTTTAATGGGGCCTAGGGGGGAGACCCAGTACTTC. Amino acids: CASSLMGPRGETQYF.

This clonotype was counted many times. This chain connects TRBV20-1 to TRBJ2-7, with D perhaps matching TRBD1 or TRBD2 (6 bases each). V lost 4 bases to trimming and J lost 4 bases, with 11 bases between them. This CDR3 region has 12 residues. Germline CDR1 DFQATT, CDR2 SNEGSKA (reference sequence). CDR3 amino acids: CSAIRGGYEQYF. The CDR3, as DNA: TGCAGTGCTATCAGAGGGGGGTACGAGCAGTACTTC.

The V and J genes are TRBV14 and TRBJ1-2, with D possibly TRBD1 on 5 matching bases. V lost 6 bases, J lost 4 bases, and 12 bases lay in between. The CDR3 loop spans 13 amino acids. The germline V gene encodes CDR1 SGHDN and CDR2 FVKESK. CDR3 DNA sequence: TGTGCCAGCAGACCGACAGCCTCCTATGGCTACACCTTC. Amino acid sequence: CASRPTASYGYTF.

The chain combines TRBV12-3 or TRBV12-4 with TRBJ2-7; no firm D call. This CDR3 contains 14 residues. Between the trimmed V and J ends, which lost 0 bases and 5 bases, there was a span of 11 bases. CDR3 in amino acids: CASSLAATTDEQYF. DNA for the CDR3: TGTGCCAGCAGTTTAGCGGCTACCACAGACGAGCAGTACTTC.

This clonotype was seen repeatedly, ten times or more. CDR3 DNA: TGCAGTGCCCGCCCCAACCTTATAGCGGGAGGCACCCAAGAGACCCAGTACTTC. Translation: CSARPNLIAGGTQETQYF. The chain uses TRBV20-1 and TRBJ2-5, with 10 bases matching TRBD2. The J segment lost 1 base and the V segment lost 6 bases, leaving 17 bases of the junction unmatched. The CDR3 is made up of 18 amino acids. Per germline, CDR1 DFQATT and CDR2 SNEGSKA (reference sequence).

This clonotype was detected many times. V gene TRBV7-3 combines with J gene TRBJ2-1; TRBD2 matches 12 bases. J was trimmed by 5 bases and V by 3 bases; bases with no gene match: 2. The CDR3 loop spans 15 amino acids. In germline, CDR1 is SGHTA, CDR2 FQGTGA. The CDR3 bases are TGTGCCAGCAGCTTCCGACTAGCGGGGGACAATGAGCAGTTCTTC. Protein product: CASSFRLAGDNEQFF.

This clonotype came up many times. This chain links TRBV7-2 with TRBJ2-7; maybe TRBD1 (5 bases). Germline-derived CDR1 and CDR2 are SGHTA and FQGNSA. The CDR3 length is 14 residues. V was cut by 0 bases and J by 6 bases, with 12 bases left in between. The CDR3 nucleotides read TGTGCCAGCAGCTTAGCACAGGCTCTGCCCGAGCAGTACTTC. Translation gives CASSLAQALPEQYF.

This clonotype was counted at least ten times. The genes are TRBV27 and TRBJ1-2; D not resolved. This CDR3 comprises 13 residues. Germline V gene sequence: CDR1 MNHEY, CDR2 SMNVEV (reference sequence). V lost 11 bases to trimming and J lost 1 base, with 14 bases between them. The CDR3 spells CAVPTIGNYGYTF. The CDR3 DNA follows: TGTGCCGTACCAACCATCGGTAACTATGGCTACACCTTC.

There are many counts of this clonotype. This chain links TRBV12-5 with TRBJ2-5; TRBD2 matches at 13 bases. The V gene's germline CDR1 is LGHNT and CDR2 FRNRAP. This CDR3 contains 17 residues. V lost 3 bases to trimming and J lost 4 bases; unmatched junction nucleotides: 8. DNA for the CDR3: TGTGCTAGTGGTTTTGGAACTAGCGGGAGGGCCGGAGAGACCCAGTACTTC. It encodes CASGFGTSGRAGETQYF.

This clonotype has a handful of counts. One end of the junction fails to match germline, which may point to a read error. The chain carries TRBV27 and TRBJ2-1, with a tentative D call TRBD1 (6 bases). Germline V gene sequence: CDR1 MNHEY, CDR2 SMNVEV (reference sequence). The CDR3 loop spans 19 amino acids. The CDR3 sequence is CAGSLNGGFWGGSYNEQFF. The CDR3 region has the DNA TGTGCCGGCAGTTTAAATGGGGGCTTCTGGGGTGGCTCCTACAATGAGCAGTTCTTC.

This clonotype was seen repeatedly, ten times or more. The V gene is TRBV4-1, the J gene TRBJ2-7, with a tentative D call TRBD2 (5 bases). Trimming pared 4 bases from V and 6 bases from J, leaving 16 bases between. The CDR3 totals 14 residues. Germline CDR1 is MGHRA and CDR2 is YSYEKL. The CDR3 bases are TGCGCCAGCAGCCGTCTCCCGCTAGCCGGCGAGCAGTACTTC. Translation: CASSRLPLAGEQYF.

This clonotype has a count of ten or more. V is TRBV29-1 and J is TRBJ1-1; perhaps TRBD1 as D (5 bases). The CDR3 loop spans 13 amino acids. Trimming took off 6 bases at V and 4 bases at J, with 15 bases between the two ends. Germline V gene lookup returns CDR1 SQVTM and CDR2 ANQGSEA. The CDR3 spells CSVRNSQGTEAFF. The CDR3, as DNA: TGCAGCGTCCGGAACAGCCAGGGCACTGAAGCTTTCTTT.

This clonotype was seen ten or more times. J is TRBJ1-5 and V is TRBV3-1; no clear D gene. The CDR3 runs to 15 residues. Trimming left V 0 bases short and J 0 bases short, with 6 bases between. CDR1 is LGHDT and CDR2 is YNNKEL in the germline V gene (reference sequence). CDR3 sequence (DNA): TGTGCCAGCAGCCAAGATGGAGATAGCAATCAGCCCCAGCATTTT. It yields the protein CASSQDGDSNQPQHF. The entire variable domain, with the rest obtained from reference TRBV3-1 and TRBJ1-5, is as follows: DTAVSQTPKYLVTQMGNDKSIKCEQNLGHDTMYWYKQDSKKFLKIMFSYNNKELIINETVPNRFSPKSPDKAHLNLHINSLELGDSAVYFCASSQDGDSNQPQHFGDGTRLSIL.

Many counts were recorded for this clonotype. The chain links TRBV6-5 to TRBJ1-2; weak D call: TRBD1 (5 bases). V was pared by 3 bases and J by 3 bases, with 11 bases between. Germline V gene lookup returns CDR1 MNHEY and CDR2 SVGAGI. CDR3 size: 14 residues. The CDR3 bases are TGTGCCAGCAGTTATGGCAGGGTTCACTATGGCTACACCTTC. The encoded protein is CASSYGRVHYGYTF.

This clonotype was seen many times. Mismatch with germline at one junction end may stem from a read error. The chain recombines TRBV12-3 or TRBV12-4 with TRBJ2-4; the match to TRBD1 covers 7 bases. This CDR3 comprises 18 residues. The CDR3 region is CASSLETGSRSAKNIKYF. CDR3 nucleotides: TGTGCCAGCAGTTTAGAGACAGGGTCAAGATCTGCCAAAAACATTAAGTACTTC.

This clonotype showed up many times. V usage is TRBV6-1 and J usage is TRBJ1-2; 12 nucleotides agree with TRBD1. J was trimmed by 8 bases and V by 5 bases; bases with no gene match: 18. CDR3 size: 18 residues. CDR1 and CDR2 from the germline V gene are MNHNS and SASEGT. The CDR3 loop is CASSQRDGTGGAKYGYTF. For the CDR3, the DNA is TGTGCCAGCAGTCAACGAGACGGGACAGGGGGCGCAAAATACGGCTACACCTTC.

This clonotype appeared many times. The rearrangement uses TRBV7-8 and TRBJ2-7; 7 positions match TRBD1. V was clipped by 4 bases and J by 3 bases; unmatched bases: 3. The CDR3 sequence is 13 residues long. Germline loops: CDR1 SGHVS, CDR2 FQNEAQ. Here the CDR3 DNA reads TGTGCCAGCAGCTCCGACAGGGTCTACGAGCAGTACTTC. It is translated as CASSSDRVYEQYF.

This clonotype was detected a few times. The gene calls are TRBV27 and TRBJ1-5, with D possibly being TRBD1 (5 bases). This CDR3 has 14 amino acids. Germline V gene data show CDR1 as MNHEY and CDR2 as SMNVEV (reference sequence). The V and J ends lost 7 bases and 1 base respectively, with 11 bases between them. The CDR3 bases are TGTGCCAGCAATCAGGGTGGGAGCAATCAGCCCCAGCATTTT. This gives the protein CASNQGGSNQPQHF.

This clonotype has at least ten counts. CDR3 loop: CASNPRDSNNSPLHF. In DNA form, the CDR3 reads TGTGCCAGCAACCCCCGGGACAGCAATAATTCACCCCTCCACTTT. The chain uses TRBV7-8 and TRBJ1-6; 7 nucleotides align to TRBD1. Trimming removed 7 bases from V and 5 bases from J; junction bases left unmatched: 8. Germline lookup yields CDR1 SGHVS and CDR2 FQNEAQ. This CDR3 region has 15 residues.

This clonotype has ten or more counts. The V call is TRBV20-1, the J call TRBJ2-7; 14 bases line up with TRBD2. Germline assignment: CDR1 DFQATT and CDR2 SNEGSKA (reference sequence). Unmatched junction bases numbered 9, after V lost 4 bases and J lost 4 bases. This CDR3 has 16 residues. CDR3 amino acids: CSATAQGLAGVYEQYF. As DNA, the CDR3 is TGCAGTGCTACAGCACAGGGACTAGCGGGAGTGTACGAGCAGTACTTC.

At least ten counts were recorded for this clonotype. This chain uses TRBV12-3 or TRBV12-4 with TRBJ2-7; D is uncertain. The CDR3 contains 12 residues. V dropped 8 bases and J dropped 8 bases, with 16 bases sitting between them. The CDR3 sequence: CASSTRAIQQYF. The CDR3 DNA reads TGTGCCAGCTCGACTCGAGCGATCCAGCAGTACTTC.